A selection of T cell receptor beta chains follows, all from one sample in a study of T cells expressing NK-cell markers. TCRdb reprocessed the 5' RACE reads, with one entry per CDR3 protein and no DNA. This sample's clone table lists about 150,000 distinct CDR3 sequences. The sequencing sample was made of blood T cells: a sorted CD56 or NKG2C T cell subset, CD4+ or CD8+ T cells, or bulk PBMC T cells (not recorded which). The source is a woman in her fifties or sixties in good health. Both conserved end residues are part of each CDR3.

cdr3_aa: CSVDAGGFTEAFF
cdr3_length: 13
j_call: TRBJ1-1
v_call: TRBV29-1

cdr3_aa: CASSWGAGETGELFF
cdr3_length: 15
j_call: TRBJ2-2
v_call: TRBV6-6

cdr3_aa: CAIKGSNTEAFF
cdr3_length: 12
j_call: TRBJ1-1
v_call: TRBV10-3

cdr3_aa: CASSKAGQGNTF
cdr3_length: 12
j_call: TRBJ1-2
v_call: TRBV21-1

cdr3_aa: CASRPTGNYGYTF
cdr3_length: 13
j_call: TRBJ1-2
v_call: TRBV7-9

cdr3_aa: CASSNGALQPQHF
cdr3_length: 13
j_call: TRBJ1-5
v_call: TRBV19

cdr3_aa: CASSQGDRASYEQYF
cdr3_length: 15
j_call: TRBJ2-7
v_call: TRBV28

cdr3_aa: CSARGKPGLAGEGYNEQFF
cdr3_length: 19
j_call: TRBJ2-1
v_call: TRBV20-1

cdr3_aa: CASSERVGNYGYTF
cdr3_length: 14
j_call: TRBJ1-2
v_call: TRBV6-1

cdr3_aa: CASSPDRVNEQFF
cdr3_length: 13
j_call: TRBJ2-1
v_call: TRBV7-8

cdr3_aa: CASSQWTGANYGYTF
cdr3_length: 15
j_call: TRBJ1-2
v_call: TRBV12-3/TRBV12-4